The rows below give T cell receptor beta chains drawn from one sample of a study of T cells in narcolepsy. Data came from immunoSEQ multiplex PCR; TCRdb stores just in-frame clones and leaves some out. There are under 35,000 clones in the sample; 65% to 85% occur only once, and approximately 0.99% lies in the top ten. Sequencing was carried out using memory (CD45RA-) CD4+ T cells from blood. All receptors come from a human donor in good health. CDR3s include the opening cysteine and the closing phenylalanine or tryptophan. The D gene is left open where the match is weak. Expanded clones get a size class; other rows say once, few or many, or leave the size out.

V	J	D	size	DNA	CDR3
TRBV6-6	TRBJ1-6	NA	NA	TGTGCCAGCAGTCTCCTTCGGGGGCGTTCACCCCTCCACTTT	CASSLLRGRSPLHF
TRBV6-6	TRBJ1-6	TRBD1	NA	TGTGCCAGCCCCGAACAGGGGGCCAAACCATTT	CASPEQGAKPF
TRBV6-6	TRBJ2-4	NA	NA	TGTGCCAGCAGCTCTGGCGAGGGGCTGTACAAAAACATTCAGTACTTC	CASSSGEGLYKNIQYF
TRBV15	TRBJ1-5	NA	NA	TGTGCCACCAGCAATCCAGGGAATCAGCCCCAGCATTTT	CATSNPGNQPQHF
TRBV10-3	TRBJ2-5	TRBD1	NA	TGTGCCATCAGTGTTGGTTCACAGGGGACCCAAGAGACCCAGTACTTC	CAISVGSQGTQETQYF
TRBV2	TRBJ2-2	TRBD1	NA	TGTGCCAGCACGGGGACAGGGGTGAACACCGGGGAGCTGTTTTTT	CASTGTGVNTGELFF
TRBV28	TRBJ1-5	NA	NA	TGTGCCAGCAGTTTGACCAATCAGCCCCAGCATTTT	CASSLTNQPQHF
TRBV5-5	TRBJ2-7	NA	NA	TGTGCCAGCAGCTTGGCGCCTACCTCCTACGAGCAGTACTTC	CASSLAPTSYEQYF
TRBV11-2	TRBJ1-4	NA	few	TGTGCCAGCAGCTTAAATCCCGCGGGCCATGGAACTAATGAAAAACTGTTTTTT	CASSLNPAGHGTNEKLFF
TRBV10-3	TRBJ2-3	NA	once	TGTGCCATCAGCCCCCCGGGGGTCGGTACGCAGTATTTT	CAISPPGVGTQYF
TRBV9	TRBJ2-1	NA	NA	TGTGCCAGCAGCGTAGTCGGGGAGAATGAGCAGTTCTTC	CASSVVGENEQFF
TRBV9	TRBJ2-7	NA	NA	TGTGCCAGCAGCGTCCTAGCGAGGGACGAGCAGTACTTC	CASSVLARDEQYF
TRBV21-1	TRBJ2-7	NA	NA	TGTGCCAGCGGAACGGGGGGCGACCCGGAGGAGCAGTACTTC	CASGTGGDPEEQYF
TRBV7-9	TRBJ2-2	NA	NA	TGTGCCAGCAGGACTACAGGCGGGGAGCTGTTTTTT	CASRTTGGELFF
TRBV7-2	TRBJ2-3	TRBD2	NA	TGTGCCAGCAGCTCATACCCCGGCGGGAGGATTCGCACAGATACGCAGTATTTT	CASSSYPGGRIRTDTQYF
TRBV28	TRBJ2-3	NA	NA	TGTGCCAGCAGTATCCCAACAGATACGCAGTATTTT	CASSIPTDTQYF
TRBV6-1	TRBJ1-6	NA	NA	TGTGCCAGCAACGGGCCAAAATCACCCCTCCACTTT	CASNGPKSPLHF
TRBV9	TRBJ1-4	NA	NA	TGTGCCAGCAGCGTAGAAGGCAGAACTAATGAAAAACTGTTTTTT	CASSVEGRTNEKLFF
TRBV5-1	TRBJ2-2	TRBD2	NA	TGCGCCAGCAGTGAGCGGGAGAACACCGGGGAGCTGTTTTTT	CASSERENTGELFF
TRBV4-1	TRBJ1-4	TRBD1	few	TGCGCCAGCAGCCGAACCCAGGGGGGGGATGAAAAACTGTTTTTT	CASSRTQGGDEKLFF
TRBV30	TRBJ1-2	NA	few	TGTGCCTCCTCGCTTATGTCGCGGGGCTACACCTTC	CASSLMSRGYTF
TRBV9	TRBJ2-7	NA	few	TGTGCCAGCAGCCCGGGGACTGGCTCCTACGAGCAGTACTTC	CASSPGTGSYEQYF
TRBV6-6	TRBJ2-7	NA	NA	TGTGCCAGCAGTTACTCGCTTTGGGATTACGAGCAGTACTTC	CASSYSLWDYEQYF
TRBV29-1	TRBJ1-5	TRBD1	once	TGCAGCGTTCGGGACAGCTATAGCAATCAGCCCCAGCATTTT	CSVRDSYSNQPQHF
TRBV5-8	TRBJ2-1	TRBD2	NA	TGTGCCAGCAGGCCGGGACTAGCTTACAATGAGCAGTTCTTC	CASRPGLAYNEQFF
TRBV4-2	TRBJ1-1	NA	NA	TGTGCCAGCAGCTTGGACGGGATCACTGAAGCTTTCTTT	CASSLDGITEAFF
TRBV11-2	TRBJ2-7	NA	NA	TGTGCCAGCAGCGGTCTAAGACGGGATGGCTACGAGCAGTACTTC	CASSGLRRDGYEQYF
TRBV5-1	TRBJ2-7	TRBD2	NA	TGCGCCAGCAGCTTGAGCGGCGGGAGAGTGGGCGAGCAGTACTTC	CASSLSGGRVGEQYF
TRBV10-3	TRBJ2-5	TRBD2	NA	TGTGCCATCAGGAGGGGGGGTAGCGGGATGCAGACCCAGTACTTC	CAIRRGGSGMQTQYF
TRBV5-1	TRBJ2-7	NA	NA	TGCGCCAGCAGCCGGGACGTAAGCTCCTACGAGCAGTACTTC	CASSRDVSSYEQYF
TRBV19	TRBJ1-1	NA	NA	TGTGCCAGTAGTACCCTGACTAACACTGAAGCTTTCTTT	CASSTLTNTEAFF
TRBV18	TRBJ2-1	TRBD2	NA	TGTGCCAGCTCACCTGCTAGCGGCTACAATGAGCAGTTCTTC	CASSPASGYNEQFF
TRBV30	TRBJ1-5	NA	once	TGTGCCTGGAGTGCTCGGGGCTTCAATCAGCCCCAGCATTTT	CAWSARGFNQPQHF
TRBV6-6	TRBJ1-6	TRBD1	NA	TGTGCCAGCAGTTGGGACAGGGCCTATAATTCACCCCTCCACTTT	CASSWDRAYNSPLHF
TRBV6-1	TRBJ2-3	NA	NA	TGTGCCAGCAGTGAAACCTTGGCAGGCACAGATACGCAGTATTTT	CASSETLAGTDTQYF
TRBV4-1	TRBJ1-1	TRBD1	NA	TGCGCCAGCAGCCAGGTGGACAGGGAGAAAACTGAAGCTTTCTTT	CASSQVDREKTEAFF
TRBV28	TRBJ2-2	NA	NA	TGTGCCTGTTGGGCGAAGGGGCCCGGGGAGCTGTTTTTT	CACWAKGPGELFF
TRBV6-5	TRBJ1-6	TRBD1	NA	TGTGCCAGCAGTTACTCGGGACAGGATTTTTCACCCCTCCACTTT	CASSYSGQDFSPLHF
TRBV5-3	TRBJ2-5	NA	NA	TGTGCCAGCCTTATCCCGGGTAACAAAGAGACCCAGTACTTC	CASLIPGNKETQYF
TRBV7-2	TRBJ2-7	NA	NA	TGTGCCAGCAGCTTAGGCCGGATGAAGGAGCAGTACTTC	CASSLGRMKEQYF